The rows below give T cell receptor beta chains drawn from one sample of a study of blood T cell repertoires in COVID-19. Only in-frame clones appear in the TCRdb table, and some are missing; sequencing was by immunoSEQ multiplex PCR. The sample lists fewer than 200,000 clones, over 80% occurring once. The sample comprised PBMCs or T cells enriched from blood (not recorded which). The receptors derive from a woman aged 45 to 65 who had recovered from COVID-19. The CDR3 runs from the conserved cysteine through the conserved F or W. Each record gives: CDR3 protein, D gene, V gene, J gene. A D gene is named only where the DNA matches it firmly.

CDR3 protein: CATSSEGTSGANVLTF; D gene: .; V gene: TRBV15; J gene: TRBJ2-6
CDR3 protein: CAWRQPNTGELFF; D gene: .; V gene: TRBV30; J gene: TRBJ2-2
CDR3 protein: CASSQGEFWTSGEAKNIQYF; D gene: TRBD2; V gene: TRBV4-1; J gene: TRBJ2-4
CDR3 protein: CASSPSAGTGTNEQFF; D gene: TRBD1; V gene: TRBV5-1; J gene: TRBJ2-1
CDR3 protein: CASSLTRQGEQFF; D gene: TRBD1; V gene: TRBV11-2; J gene: TRBJ2-1
CDR3 protein: CASSLLGYEADTQYF; D gene: .; V gene: TRBV7-2; J gene: TRBJ2-3
CDR3 protein: CAISGEKLFF; D gene: .; V gene: TRBV12-3/TRBV12-4; J gene: TRBJ1-4
CDR3 protein: CALRQDAGYGYTF; D gene: .; V gene: TRBV30; J gene: TRBJ1-2
CDR3 protein: CASSLIQAETEAFF; D gene: .; V gene: TRBV28; J gene: TRBJ1-1
CDR3 protein: CSASSRQGNYGYTF; D gene: TRBD1; V gene: TRBV20-1; J gene: TRBJ1-2
CDR3 protein: CATLPGTTTGELFF; D gene: TRBD2; V gene: TRBV10-3; J gene: TRBJ2-2
CDR3 protein: CASRLAGAGELFF; D gene: TRBD2; V gene: TRBV19; J gene: TRBJ2-2
CDR3 protein: CASSPTGGGPKTQYF; D gene: TRBD1; V gene: TRBV14; J gene: TRBJ2-5
CDR3 protein: CAWTGGGGQPQHF; D gene: TRBD1; V gene: TRBV30; J gene: TRBJ1-5
CDR3 protein: CASSFQQGSGELFF; D gene: TRBD1; V gene: TRBV5-1; J gene: TRBJ2-2
CDR3 protein: CASSVIGTRGTGELFF; D gene: TRBD2; V gene: TRBV9; J gene: TRBJ2-2
CDR3 protein: CASSLGWTTQNIQYF; D gene: .; V gene: TRBV7-2; J gene: TRBJ2-4
CDR3 protein: CASSVGQGNQPQHF; D gene: TRBD1; V gene: TRBV28; J gene: TRBJ1-5
CDR3 protein: CASSYPASSETQYF; D gene: .; V gene: TRBV6-2/TRBV6-3; J gene: TRBJ2-5
CDR3 protein: CASSLQVGYGYTF; D gene: .; V gene: TRBV27; J gene: TRBJ1-2
CDR3 protein: CASSLPQGNEKLFF; D gene: .; V gene: TRBV5-1; J gene: TRBJ1-4
CDR3 protein: CASKRLLGAGRDGYTF; D gene: .; V gene: TRBV19; J gene: TRBJ1-2
CDR3 protein: CASTPPDRPDSPLHF; D gene: .; V gene: TRBV28; J gene: TRBJ1-6
CDR3 protein: CASSLGTGGSPLHF; D gene: TRBD1; V gene: TRBV7-6; J gene: TRBJ1-6
CDR3 protein: CASSYSWADRNQPQHF; D gene: .; V gene: TRBV6-5; J gene: TRBJ1-5
CDR3 protein: CASSEVVGRNTEAFF; D gene: .; V gene: TRBV6-1; J gene: TRBJ1-1
CDR3 protein: CATSRARDRGLATNEKLFF; D gene: TRBD1; V gene: TRBV15; J gene: TRBJ1-4
CDR3 protein: CASTREGIWQPQHF; D gene: .; V gene: TRBV19; J gene: TRBJ1-5
CDR3 protein: CSVGRQGYNEQFF; D gene: .; V gene: TRBV29-1; J gene: TRBJ2-1
CDR3 protein: CASSYSRESSYNEQFF; D gene: .; V gene: TRBV6-2/TRBV6-3; J gene: TRBJ2-1
CDR3 protein: CASEIYVVPYTDTQYF; D gene: .; V gene: TRBV6-4; J gene: TRBJ2-3
CDR3 protein: CASSEDIGETQYF; D gene: .; V gene: TRBV6-4; J gene: TRBJ2-5
CDR3 protein: CASSRTSGRSDTQYF; D gene: TRBD2; V gene: TRBV14; J gene: TRBJ2-3
CDR3 protein: CASSDSRNYGYTF; D gene: .; V gene: TRBV10-1; J gene: TRBJ1-2
CDR3 protein: CASSPISGVSGANVLTF; D gene: .; V gene: TRBV18; J gene: TRBJ2-6
CDR3 protein: CASSPTMTVTTEAFF; D gene: .; V gene: TRBV5-4; J gene: TRBJ1-1
CDR3 protein: CATHNLVTDTQYF; D gene: .; V gene: TRBV18; J gene: TRBJ2-3
CDR3 protein: CSVDRGASGDNEQFF; D gene: TRBD2; V gene: TRBV29-1; J gene: TRBJ2-1
CDR3 protein: CATSRGRTSAYNEQFF; D gene: TRBD2; V gene: TRBV15; J gene: TRBJ2-1
CDR3 protein: CASRRALETQYF; D gene: .; V gene: TRBV12-3/TRBV12-4; J gene: TRBJ2-5
CDR3 protein: CASSRLLKETQYF; D gene: .; V gene: TRBV6-2/TRBV6-3; J gene: TRBJ2-5
CDR3 protein: CSAPGAGASFNEQFF; D gene: TRBD2; V gene: TRBV29-1; J gene: TRBJ2-1
CDR3 protein: CASSLGGGSEAFF; D gene: .; V gene: TRBV12-3/TRBV12-4; J gene: TRBJ1-1
CDR3 protein: CASSPGLSGNTIYF; D gene: .; V gene: TRBV5-5; J gene: TRBJ1-3
CDR3 protein: CASSLAPGPHYGYTF; D gene: .; V gene: TRBV5-6; J gene: TRBJ1-2
CDR3 protein: CASSVGRGDMNTEAFF; D gene: .; V gene: TRBV10-2; J gene: TRBJ1-1
CDR3 protein: CASSGWDKSSPLHF; D gene: .; V gene: TRBV9; J gene: TRBJ1-6
CDR3 protein: CASSRAGGSQPQHF; D gene: TRBD1; V gene: TRBV6-2/TRBV6-3; J gene: TRBJ1-5
CDR3 protein: CASSGGGEIRSPLHF; D gene: .; V gene: TRBV5-6; J gene: TRBJ1-6
CDR3 protein: CASSPGTGLHGYTF; D gene: TRBD1; V gene: TRBV7-9; J gene: TRBJ1-2
CDR3 protein: CASSLTGTGDQPQHF; D gene: TRBD1; V gene: TRBV5-1; J gene: TRBJ1-5
CDR3 protein: CASSPGTGSFGAFF; D gene: TRBD1; V gene: TRBV4-2; J gene: TRBJ1-1
CDR3 protein: CAIRDRVITEAFF; D gene: TRBD1; V gene: TRBV10-3; J gene: TRBJ1-1